The text below deals with one TCR beta chain. Its antigen is undetermined. The table came from immunoSEQ multiplex PCR; TCRdb's copy has only in-frame clones and leaves some out. This table holds approximately 110,000 clones, 89% found once. This specimen belongs to a study of T cell responses to AZD1222 COVID-19 vaccine. Study conclusions and caveats: Only a handful of individuals given AZD1222 were seropositive at baseline. Of spike-specific TCRs, nearly half reportedly target regions left unmutated in variants.

The clonotype comes from an adult who received the AZD1222 COVID-19 vaccine. The sequencing used peripheral blood, collected 28 days after the second AZD1222 dose.

CDR3 nucleotides: TGTGCCAGTAGTCCCTGGACAGGGGGCCCGTCCGAGCAGTACTTC. Its protein product is CASSPWTGGPSEQYF. The chain carries TRBV19 and TRBJ2-7; 11 bases are shared with TRBD1. CDR1 is LNHDA, CDR2 SQIVND, per germline (reference sequence). The CDR3 loop spans 15 amino acids. Trimming at V came to 5 bases and at J to 6 bases, leaving 9 bases not matched to a gene. The whole variable domain, filled in from reference TRBV19 and TRBJ2-7, reads DGGITQSPKYLFRKEGQNVTLSCEQNLNHDAMYWYRQDPGQGLRLIYYSQIVNDFQKGDIAEGYSVSREKKESFPLTVTSAQKNPTAFYLCASSPWTGGPSEQYFGPGTRLTVT.